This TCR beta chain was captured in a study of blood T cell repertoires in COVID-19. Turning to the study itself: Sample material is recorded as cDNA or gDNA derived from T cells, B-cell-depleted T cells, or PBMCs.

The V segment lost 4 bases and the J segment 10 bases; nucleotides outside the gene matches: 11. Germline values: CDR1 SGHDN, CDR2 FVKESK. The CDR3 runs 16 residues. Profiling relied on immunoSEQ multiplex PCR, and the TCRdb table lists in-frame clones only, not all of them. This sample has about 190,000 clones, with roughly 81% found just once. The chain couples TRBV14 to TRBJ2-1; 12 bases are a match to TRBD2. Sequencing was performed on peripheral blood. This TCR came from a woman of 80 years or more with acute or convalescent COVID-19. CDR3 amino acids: CASSLRLAGVVHEQFF. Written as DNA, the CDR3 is TGTGCCAGCAGCCTGAGACTAGCGGGAGTAGTTCACGAGCAGTTCTTC.